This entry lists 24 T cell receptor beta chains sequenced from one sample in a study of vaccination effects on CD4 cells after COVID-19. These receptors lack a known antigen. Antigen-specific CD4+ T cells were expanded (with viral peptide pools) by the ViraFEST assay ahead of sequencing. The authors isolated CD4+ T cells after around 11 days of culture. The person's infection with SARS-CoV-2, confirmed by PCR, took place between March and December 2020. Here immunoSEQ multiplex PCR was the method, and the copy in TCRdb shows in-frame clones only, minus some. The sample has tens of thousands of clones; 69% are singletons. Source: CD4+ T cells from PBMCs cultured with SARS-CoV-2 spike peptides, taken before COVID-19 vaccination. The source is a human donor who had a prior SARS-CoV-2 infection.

The chain's CDR3 is CASSTPGTSGGPTDTQYF. The CDR3 DNA reads TGCGCCAGCAGCACCCCGGGGACTAGCGGGGGACCCACAGATACGCAGTATTTT. V and J are TRBV5-1 and TRBJ2-3; TRBD2 matches at 14 bases. The germline V gene encodes CDR1 SGHRS and CDR2 YFSETQ. V dropped 4 bases and J dropped 2; count of bases not matched to a gene: 9. The CDR3 is 18 residues long.

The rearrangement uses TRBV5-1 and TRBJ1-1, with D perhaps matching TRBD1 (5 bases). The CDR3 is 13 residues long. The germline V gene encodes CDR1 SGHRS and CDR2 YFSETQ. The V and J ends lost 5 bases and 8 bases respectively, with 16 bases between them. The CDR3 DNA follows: TGCGCCAGCAGGGTGGGGGTGGGAGAAGAAGCTTTCTTT. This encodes CASRVGVGEEAFF.

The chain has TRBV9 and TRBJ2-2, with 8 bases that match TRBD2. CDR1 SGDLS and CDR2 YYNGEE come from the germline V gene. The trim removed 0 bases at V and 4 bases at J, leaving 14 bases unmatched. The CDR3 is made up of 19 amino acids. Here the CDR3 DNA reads TGTGCCAGCAGCGTAGGATCGTCGGTAGGACTAGCAAGCACCGGGGAGCTGTTTTTT. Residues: CASSVGSSVGLASTGELFF.

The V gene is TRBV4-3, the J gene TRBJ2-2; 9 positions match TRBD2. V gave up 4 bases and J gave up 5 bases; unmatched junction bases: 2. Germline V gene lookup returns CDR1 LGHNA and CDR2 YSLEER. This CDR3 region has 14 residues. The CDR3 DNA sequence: TGCGCCAGCAGCCGGCTAGCGGGAACCGGGGAGCTGTTTTTT. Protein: CASSRLAGTGELFF.

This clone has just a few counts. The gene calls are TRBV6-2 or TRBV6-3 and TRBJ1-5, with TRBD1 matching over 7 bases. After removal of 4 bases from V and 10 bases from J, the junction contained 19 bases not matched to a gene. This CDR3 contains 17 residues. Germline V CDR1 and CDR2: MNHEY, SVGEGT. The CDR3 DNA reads TGTGCCAGCAGTTTGTATTTCGGGAGTCCGGACAGGACTCCCCAGCATTTT. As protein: CASSLYFGSPDRTPQHF.

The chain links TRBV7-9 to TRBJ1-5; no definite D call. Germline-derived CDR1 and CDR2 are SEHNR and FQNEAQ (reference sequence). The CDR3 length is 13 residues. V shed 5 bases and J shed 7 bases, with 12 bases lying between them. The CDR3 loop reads CASSPPRGQPQHF. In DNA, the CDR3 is TGTGCCAGCAGCCCCCCCCGCGGCCAGCCCCAGCATTTT.

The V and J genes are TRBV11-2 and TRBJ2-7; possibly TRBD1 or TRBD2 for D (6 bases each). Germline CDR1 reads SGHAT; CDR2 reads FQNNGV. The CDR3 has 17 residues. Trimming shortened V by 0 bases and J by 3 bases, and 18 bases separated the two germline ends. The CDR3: CASSLDSRGEIIYEQYF. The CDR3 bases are TGTGCCAGCAGCTTAGATTCTAGGGGGGAAATAATCTACGAGCAGTACTTC.

The CDR3 coding sequence is TGTGCCAGCAGCCGGGGCAGGGAGAGTGAAAAACTGTTTTTT. Translated: CASSRGRESEKLFF. The J gene is TRBJ1-4, the V gene TRBV7-2; tentative D call: TRBD1 (5 bases). This CDR3 comprises 14 residues. The germline V and J ends were trimmed by 5 bases and 7 bases, with 14 bases remaining between them. Germline assignment: CDR1 SGHTA and CDR2 FQGNSA.

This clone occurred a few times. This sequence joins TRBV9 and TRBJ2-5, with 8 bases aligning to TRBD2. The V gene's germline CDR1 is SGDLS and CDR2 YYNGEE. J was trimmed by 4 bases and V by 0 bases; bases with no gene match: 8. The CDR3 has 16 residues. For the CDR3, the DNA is TGTGCCAGCAGCGTAGCTGACGGGGGGGCCGCAGAGACCCAGTACTTC. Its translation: CASSVADGGAAETQYF. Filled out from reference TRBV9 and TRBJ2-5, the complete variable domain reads DSGVTQTPKHLITATGQRVTLRCSPRSGDLSVYWYQQSLDQGLQFLIQYYNGEERAKGNILERFSAQQFPDLHSELNLSSLELGDSALYFCASSVADGGAAETQYFGPGTRLLVL.

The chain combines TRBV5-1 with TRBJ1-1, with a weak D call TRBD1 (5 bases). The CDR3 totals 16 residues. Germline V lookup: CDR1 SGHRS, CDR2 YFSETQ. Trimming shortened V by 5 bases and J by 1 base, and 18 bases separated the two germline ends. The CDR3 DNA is TGCGCCAGCAGGGCACAGGTTGCGCAGCCGAACACTGAAGCTTTCTTT. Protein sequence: CASRAQVAQPNTEAFF.

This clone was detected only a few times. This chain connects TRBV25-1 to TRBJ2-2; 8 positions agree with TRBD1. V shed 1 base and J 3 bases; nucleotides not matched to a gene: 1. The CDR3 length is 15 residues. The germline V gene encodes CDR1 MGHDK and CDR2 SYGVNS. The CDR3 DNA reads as TGTGCCAGCAGTGAATCAGGGGGCGACACCGGGGAGCTGTTTTTT. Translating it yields CASSESGGDTGELFF.

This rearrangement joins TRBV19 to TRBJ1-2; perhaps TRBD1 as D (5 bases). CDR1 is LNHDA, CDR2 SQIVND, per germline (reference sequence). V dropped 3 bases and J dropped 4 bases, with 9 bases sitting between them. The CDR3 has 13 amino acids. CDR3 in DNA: TGTGCCAGTAGTATTACGGGGGGCTATGGCTACACCTTC. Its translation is CASSITGGYGYTF.

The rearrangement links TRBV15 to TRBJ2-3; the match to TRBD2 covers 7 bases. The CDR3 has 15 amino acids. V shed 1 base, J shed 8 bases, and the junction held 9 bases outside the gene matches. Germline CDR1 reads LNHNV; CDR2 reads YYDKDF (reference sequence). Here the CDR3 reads CATSRVSGAGGTQYF. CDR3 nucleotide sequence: TGTGCCACCAGCAGAGTGAGCGGGGCCGGAGGTACGCAGTATTTT.

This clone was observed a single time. The CDR3: CASSLELAGSYNEQFF. The CDR3 DNA follows: TGCGCCAGCAGCTTGGAACTAGCGGGCTCCTACAATGAGCAGTTCTTC. The chain couples TRBV5-1 to TRBJ2-1; 9 nucleotides align to TRBD2. The trim removed 0 bases at V and 0 bases at J, leaving 1 base unmatched. The CDR3 is made up of 16 amino acids. Germline assignment: CDR1 SGHRS and CDR2 YFSETQ.

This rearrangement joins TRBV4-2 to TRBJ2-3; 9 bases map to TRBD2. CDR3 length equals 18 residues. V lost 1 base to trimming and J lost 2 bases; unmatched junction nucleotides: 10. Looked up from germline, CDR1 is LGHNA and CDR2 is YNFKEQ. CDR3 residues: CASSQAGGRAGYTDTQYF. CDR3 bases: TGTGCCAGCAGCCAAGCGGGCGGGAGGGCCGGCTACACAGATACGCAGTATTTT.

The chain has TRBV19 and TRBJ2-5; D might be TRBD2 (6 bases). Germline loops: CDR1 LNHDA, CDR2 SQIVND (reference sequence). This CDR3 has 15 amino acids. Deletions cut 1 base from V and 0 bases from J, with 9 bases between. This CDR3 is CASSIGGVYQETQYF. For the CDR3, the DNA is TGTGCCAGTAGTATAGGGGGGGTATACCAAGAGACCCAGTACTTC.

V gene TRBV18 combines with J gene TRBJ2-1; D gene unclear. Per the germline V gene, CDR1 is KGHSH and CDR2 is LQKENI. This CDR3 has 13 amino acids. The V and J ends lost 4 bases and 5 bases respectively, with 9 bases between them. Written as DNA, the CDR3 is TGTGCCAGCTCACACTCTTCGAACAATGAGCAGTTCTTC. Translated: CASSHSSNNEQFF.

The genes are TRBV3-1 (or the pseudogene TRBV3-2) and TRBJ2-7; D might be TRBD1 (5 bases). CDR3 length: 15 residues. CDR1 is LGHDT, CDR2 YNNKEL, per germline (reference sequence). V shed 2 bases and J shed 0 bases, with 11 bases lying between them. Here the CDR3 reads CASSQNPGRSYEQYF. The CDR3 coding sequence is TGTGCCAGCAGCCAAAATCCAGGGCGCTCCTACGAGCAGTACTTC.

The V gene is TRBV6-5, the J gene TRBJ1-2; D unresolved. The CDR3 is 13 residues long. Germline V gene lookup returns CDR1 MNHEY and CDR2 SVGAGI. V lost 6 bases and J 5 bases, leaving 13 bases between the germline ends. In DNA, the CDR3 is TGTGCCAGCAGCACGCAGGAGACGTATGGCTACACCTTC. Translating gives CASSTQETYGYTF.

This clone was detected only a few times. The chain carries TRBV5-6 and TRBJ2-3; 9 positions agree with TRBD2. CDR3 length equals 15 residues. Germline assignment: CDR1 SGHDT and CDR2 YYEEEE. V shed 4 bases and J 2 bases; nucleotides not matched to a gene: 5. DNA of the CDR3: TGTGCCAGCAGCCTTATAGCGGGAGTCACAGATACGCAGTATTTT. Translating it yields CASSLIAGVTDTQYF.

CDR3 sequence reads: CASRQLGRGRDRTAAFF. Written as DNA, the CDR3 is TGTGCCAGTAGACAGCTGGGGAGAGGGCGGGACAGGACAGCAGCTTTCTTT. The chain links TRBV19 to TRBJ1-1; TRBD1 matches 8 bases. There are 17 residues in the CDR3. The J segment lost 10 bases and the V segment lost 6 bases, leaving 22 bases of the junction unmatched. Germline V CDR1 and CDR2: LNHDA, SQIVND (reference sequence).

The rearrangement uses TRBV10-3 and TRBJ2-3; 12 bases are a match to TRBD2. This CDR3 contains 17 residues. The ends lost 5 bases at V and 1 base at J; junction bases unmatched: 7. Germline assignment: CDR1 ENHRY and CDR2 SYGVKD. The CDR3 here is CAISSSGGVPRTDTQYF. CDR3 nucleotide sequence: TGTGCCATCAGTTCTAGCGGGGGGGTTCCCCGCACAGATACGCAGTATTTT.

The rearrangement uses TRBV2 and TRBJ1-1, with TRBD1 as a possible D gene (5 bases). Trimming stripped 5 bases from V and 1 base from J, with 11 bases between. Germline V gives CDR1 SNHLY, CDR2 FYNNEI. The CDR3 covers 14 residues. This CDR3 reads CASSRDGGNTEAFF. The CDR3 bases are TGTGCCAGCAGTCGGGATGGGGGGAACACTGAAGCTTTCTTT.

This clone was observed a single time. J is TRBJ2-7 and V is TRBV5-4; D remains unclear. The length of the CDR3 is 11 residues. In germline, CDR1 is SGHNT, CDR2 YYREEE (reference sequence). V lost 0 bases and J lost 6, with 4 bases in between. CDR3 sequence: CASSLGAEQYF. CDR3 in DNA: TGTGCCAGCAGCTTGGGTGCCGAGCAGTACTTC.